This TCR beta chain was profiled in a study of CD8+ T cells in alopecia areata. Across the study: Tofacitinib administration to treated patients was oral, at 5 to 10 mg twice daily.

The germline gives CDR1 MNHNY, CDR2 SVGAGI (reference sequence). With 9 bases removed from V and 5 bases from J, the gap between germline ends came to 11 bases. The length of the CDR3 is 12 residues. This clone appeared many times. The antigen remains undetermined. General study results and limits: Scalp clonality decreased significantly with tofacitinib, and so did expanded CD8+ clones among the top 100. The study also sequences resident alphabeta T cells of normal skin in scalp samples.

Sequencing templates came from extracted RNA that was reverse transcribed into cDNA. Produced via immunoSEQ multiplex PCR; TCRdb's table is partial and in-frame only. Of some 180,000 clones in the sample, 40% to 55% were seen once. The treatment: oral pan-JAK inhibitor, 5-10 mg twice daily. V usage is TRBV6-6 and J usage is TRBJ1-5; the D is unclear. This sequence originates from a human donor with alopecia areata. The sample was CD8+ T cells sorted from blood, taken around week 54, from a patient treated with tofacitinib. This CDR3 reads CASRAPDQPQHF. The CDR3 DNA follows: TGTGCCAGTAGGGCTCCAGATCAGCCCCAGCATTTT.